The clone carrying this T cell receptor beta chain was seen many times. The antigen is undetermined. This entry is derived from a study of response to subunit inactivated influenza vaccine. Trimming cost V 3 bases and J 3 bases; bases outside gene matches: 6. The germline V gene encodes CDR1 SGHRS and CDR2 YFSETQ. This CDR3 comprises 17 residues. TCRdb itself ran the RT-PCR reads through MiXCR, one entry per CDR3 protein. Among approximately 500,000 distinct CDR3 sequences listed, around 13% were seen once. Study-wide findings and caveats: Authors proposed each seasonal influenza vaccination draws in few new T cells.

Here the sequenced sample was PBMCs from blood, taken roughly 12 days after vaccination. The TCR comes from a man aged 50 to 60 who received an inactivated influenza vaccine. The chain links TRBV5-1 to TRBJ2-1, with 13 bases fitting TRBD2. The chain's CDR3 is CASSWGTSGTGYNEQFF. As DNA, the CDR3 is TGCGCCAGCAGCTGGGGGACTAGCGGGACCGGCTACAATGAGCAGTTCTTC.